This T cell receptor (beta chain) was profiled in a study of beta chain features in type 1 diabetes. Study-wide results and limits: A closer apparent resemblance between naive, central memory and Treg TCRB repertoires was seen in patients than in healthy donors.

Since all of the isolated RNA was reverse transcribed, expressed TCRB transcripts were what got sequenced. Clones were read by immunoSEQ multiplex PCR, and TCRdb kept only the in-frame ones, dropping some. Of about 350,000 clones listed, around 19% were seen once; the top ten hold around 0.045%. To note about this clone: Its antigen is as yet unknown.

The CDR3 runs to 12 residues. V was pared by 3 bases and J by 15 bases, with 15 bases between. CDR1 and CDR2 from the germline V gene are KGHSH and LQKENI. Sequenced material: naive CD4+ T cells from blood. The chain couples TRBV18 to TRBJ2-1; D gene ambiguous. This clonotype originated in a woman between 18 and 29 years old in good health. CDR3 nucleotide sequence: TGTGCCAGCTCACCCTCGACGGCCTCGGGGTTCTTC. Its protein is CASSPSTASGFF.